This T cell receptor beta chain was retrieved from a study of T cells in Graves' hyperthyroidism and ophthalmopathy. Study at large: Upon initial diagnosis and before any treatment, peripheral blood was collected.

The CDR3 runs 15 residues. Germline V gene data show CDR1 as LNHNV and CDR2 as YYDKDF (reference sequence). Trimming took 5 bases from V and 0 from J, leaving 11 bases between them. In its sample, this clonotype was seen a few times. As yet, its antigen is unknown. Amplification of TCR beta CDR3 regions used RNA as the template. Carried out on the TCR CDR3, a first-round RT-PCR used the HTBI primer set. MiXCR, run by TCRdb on the multiplex PCR reads, gives a single entry per CDR3 protein. The sample lists about 520,000 distinct CDR3 sequences, about 24% occurring once. General observations from the study: Researchers found most expanded thyroid clonotypes above 0.001 in blood as well. The model foresaw ophthalmopathy a median around 6.8 months prior to onset. Stable hyperthyroidism and ophthalmopathy were separated using 13 V-J signatures.

The gene calls are TRBV15 and TRBJ1-5, with unresolved D. The sequencing sample was made of blood. This TCR derives from a woman aged 30 to 39 with Graves' ophthalmopathy. The CDR3 loop is CATSPSDGSNQPQHF. CDR3 in DNA: TGTGCCACCAGCCCATCCGACGGTAGCAATCAGCCCCAGCATTTT.